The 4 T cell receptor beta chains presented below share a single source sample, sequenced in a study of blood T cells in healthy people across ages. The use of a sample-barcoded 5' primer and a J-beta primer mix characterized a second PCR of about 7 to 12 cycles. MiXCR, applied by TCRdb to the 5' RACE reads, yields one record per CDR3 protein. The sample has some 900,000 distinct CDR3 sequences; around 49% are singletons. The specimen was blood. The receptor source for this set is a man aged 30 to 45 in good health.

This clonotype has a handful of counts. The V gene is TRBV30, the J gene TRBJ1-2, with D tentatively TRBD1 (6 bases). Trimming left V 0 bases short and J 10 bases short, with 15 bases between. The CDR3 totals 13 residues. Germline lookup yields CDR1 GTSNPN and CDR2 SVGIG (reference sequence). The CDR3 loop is CAWSVGQFTPYTF. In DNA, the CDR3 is TGTGCCTGGAGTGTAGGACAGTTCACTCCCTACACCTTC. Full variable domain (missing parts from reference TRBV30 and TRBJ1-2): SQTIHQWPATLVQPVGSPLSLECTVEGTSNPNLYWYRQAAGRGLQLLFYSVGIGQISSEVPQNLSASRPQDRQFILSSKKLLLSDSGFYLCAWSVGQFTPYTFGSGTRLTVV.

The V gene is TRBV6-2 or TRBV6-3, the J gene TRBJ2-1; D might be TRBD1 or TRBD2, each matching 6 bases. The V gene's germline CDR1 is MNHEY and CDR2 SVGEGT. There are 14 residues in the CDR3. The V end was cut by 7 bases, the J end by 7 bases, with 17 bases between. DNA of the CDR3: TGTGCCAGCACTGGGGGGCCTATGATAAATGAGCAGTTCTTC. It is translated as CASTGGPMINEQFF.

The CDR3 loop reads CASSPPVDSQNLHSYEQYF. The CDR3 DNA reads TGCGCCAGCAGCCCCCCTGTGGACAGCCAAAACCTCCACTCCTACGAGCAGTACTTC. The chain links TRBV4-1 to TRBJ2-7; a possible D gene is TRBD1 (6 bases). The germline V gene encodes CDR1 MGHRA and CDR2 YSYEKL. Trimming removed 4 bases from V and 0 bases from J, with 25 bases in between. The CDR3 length is 19 residues.

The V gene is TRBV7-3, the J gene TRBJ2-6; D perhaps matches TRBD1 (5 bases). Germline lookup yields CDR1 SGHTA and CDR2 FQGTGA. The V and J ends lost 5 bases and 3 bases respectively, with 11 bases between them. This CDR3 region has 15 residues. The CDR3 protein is CASSRQLNGANVLTF. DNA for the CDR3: TGTGCCAGCAGCCGACAGTTGAATGGGGCCAACGTCCTGACTTTC.